This TCR beta chain was captured by sequencing in a study of identical twins. Notes on the study in general: Models came in too low on out-of-frame TCR alpha sharing in monozygotic twins. Abundant beta clonotypes from cord blood had fewer insertions, unlike memory repertoires, which showed none. The study based its conclusions on cross-sectional statistical analysis and did not follow the same donors.

A universal primer site was created by template switching, with the cDNA bearing unique molecular identifiers. TCRdb reanalysed the 5' RACE reads using MiXCR and keeps one entry per CDR3 protein. The sample includes about 530,000 distinct CDR3 sequences, roughly 15% of them seen just once. This clonotype is a singleton in its sample. Its antigen is currently unknown. The germline V gene has CDR1 SGHVS and CDR2 FQNEAQ. The CDR3 spans 16 residues. J was trimmed by 2 bases and V by 4 bases; bases with no gene match: 4. The data also belong to a second study, concerning yellow fever vaccine responses in identical twins.

The clonotype was recovered from a woman in her late teens or twenties in good health. The specimen was CD4+ T cells sorted from blood. The chain combines TRBV7-8 with TRBJ2-6; 8 bases line up with TRBD1. The CDR3 spells CASSSRTGTGANVLTF. The CDR3, as DNA: TGTGCCAGCAGCTCCCGGACAGGGACTGGGGCCAACGTCCTGACTTTC. Filled out from reference TRBV7-8 and TRBJ2-6, the complete variable domain reads GAGVSQSPRYKVAKRGQDVALRCDPISGHVSLFWYQQALGQGPEFLTYFQNEAQLDKSGLPSDRFFAERPEGSVSTLKIQRTQQEDSAVYLCASSSRTGTGANVLTFGAGSRLTVL.